The source of this T cell receptor (beta chain) is a study of CD8 T cells in Susac syndrome. Germline CDR1 is SGDLS and CDR2 is YYNGEE. J lost 2 bases, V lost 4 bases, and 7 bases had no gene match. The CDR3 covers 16 residues. Reverse transcription of 0.5 to 1 ug RNA used random hexamers. TCRdb re-derived calls from the immunoSEQ multiplex PCR reads in MiXCR, one entry per CDR3 protein. The sample consists of 150,000 to 200,000 distinct CDR3 sequences, about 93% of them appearing once. This sequence was found in a human donor in good health. Sequenced input: CD4+ T cells from PBMCs. The rearrangement links TRBV9 to TRBJ2-7; 12 bases map to TRBD2. The CDR3 region has the DNA TGTGCCAGCAGCCCCCGGGGGACTAGCGGGCCCTACGAGCAGTACTTC. It codes for CASSPRGTSGPYEQYF.